This T cell receptor beta chain is from a study of blood T cell repertoires in COVID-19. About the research overall: Some COVID-19 samples were acute and others convalescent; all came from the United States, Italy and Spain. The cDNA or gDNA used as material had been derived from T cells, B-cell-depleted T cells, or PBMCs.

In the authors' methods: Scientists estimated how many nucleated cells there were by amplifying reference gene primers. Using immunoSEQ multiplex PCR, the repertoire was profiled, and TCRdb retains in-frame clones only, with some absent. From that table come the V and J calls and clone size; the DNA was used to work out D and trimming. The sample lists 250,000 to 300,000 clones, approximately 89% seen once, with roughly 10% in the top ten. Germline V gene sequence: CDR1 SEHNR, CDR2 FQNEAQ (reference sequence). CDR3 length: 12 amino acids. V shed 3 bases and J shed 7 bases, with 9 bases lying between them. Recruited during active infection, patients (from Seattle) were subsequently followed longitudinally.

The chain links TRBV7-9 to TRBJ1-2; D not resolved. Input material: peripheral blood. The receptor comes from a woman between 70 and 85 years old with COVID-19, enrolled during active disease. The CDR3 bases are TGTGCCAGCAGCTTCGACATATCTGGCTACACCTTC. This sequence encodes CASSFDISGYTF.